This T cell receptor (beta chain) was sequenced in a study of T cell repertoires in cytomegalovirus infection. Study overall: It was the public TCR beta signatures that indicated both CMV infection and matching HLA type.

Each CDR3 protein gets one entry after TCRdb re-called the reads with MiXCR. This table has around 170,000 distinct CDR3 sequences, about an eighth appearing once. This clonotype was detected ten times or more. As yet, its antigen is unknown. The CDR3 has 17 amino acids. The V gene lost 2 bases and the J gene lost 0 bases, with 11 bases spanning the gap. The V gene's germline CDR1 is MDHEN and CDR2 SYDVKM. Overall study results and limits: HLA-C-restricted TCR beta clonotypes specific for CMV led the ex vivo response. Pooled public TCR beta family frequency picked out CMV carriers with the relevant HLA.

The genes are TRBV28 and TRBJ1-6, with D uncertain. The receptor was derived from a human donor in good health (CMV status not recorded). Some clones in this sample may be carry-over from other donors' samples. Material for sequencing was PBMCs. The CDR3 reads CASSLPGGSSYNSPLHF. The CDR3 nucleotides are TGTGCCAGCAGTTTACCCGGCGGAAGCTCCTATAATTCACCCCTCCACTTT.